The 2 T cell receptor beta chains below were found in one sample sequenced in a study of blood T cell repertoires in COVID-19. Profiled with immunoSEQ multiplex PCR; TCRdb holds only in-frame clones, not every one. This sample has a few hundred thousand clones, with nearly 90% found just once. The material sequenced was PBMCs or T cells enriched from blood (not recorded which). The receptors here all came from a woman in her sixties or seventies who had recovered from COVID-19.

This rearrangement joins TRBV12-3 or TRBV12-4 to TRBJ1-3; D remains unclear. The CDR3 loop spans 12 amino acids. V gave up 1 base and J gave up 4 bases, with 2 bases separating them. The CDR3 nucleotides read TGTGCCAGCAGTTTAGTAGGAAACACCATATATTTT. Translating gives CASSLVGNTIYF.

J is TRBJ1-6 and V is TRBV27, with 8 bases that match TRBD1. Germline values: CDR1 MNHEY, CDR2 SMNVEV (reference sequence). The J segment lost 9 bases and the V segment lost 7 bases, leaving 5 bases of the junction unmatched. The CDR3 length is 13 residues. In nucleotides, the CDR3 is TGTGCCAGCACGAAGACAGGGGCTTCACCCCTCCACTTT. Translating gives CASTKTGASPLHF.